Presented here are 2 T cell receptor beta chains from one specimen sequenced in a study of T-cell reconstitution after alpha-beta-depleted transplantation in children. During its preparation, the TCRbeta library received unique molecular identifiers. TCRdb independently ran MiXCR on the PCR reads; one entry per CDR3 protein. The data hold approximately 88,000 distinct CDR3 sequences, with about 12% observed a single time. The material was PBMCs from the stem cell graft donor, obtained from the stem cell graft. Receptors originate from a human donor who donated a stem cell graft to a child with inherited bone marrow failure.

The gene calls are TRBV6-2 or TRBV6-3 and TRBJ2-7; 7 bases fit TRBD1. Trimming at V came to 7 bases and at J to 2 bases, leaving 8 bases not matched to a gene. The CDR3 covers 14 residues. Looked up from germline, CDR1 is MNHEY and CDR2 is SVGEGT. CDR3 in amino acids: CASTPGTAPYEQYF. CDR3 in DNA: TGTGCCAGCACCCCTGGGACAGCTCCCTACGAGCAGTACTTC.

The genes are TRBV11-1 and TRBJ2-5; a weak D match, TRBD1 (5 bases). The CDR3 is made up of 16 amino acids. The germline gives CDR1 SGHAT, CDR2 FQDESV (reference sequence). The V end lost 6 bases, the J end lost 2 bases, and 19 bases lay between the germline ends. Written as DNA, the CDR3 is TGTGCCAGCAGTCATCCATTGTCGGACACGCAAGAGACCCAGTACTTC. Translating it yields CASSHPLSDTQETQYF.